This T cell receptor (beta chain) was identified in a study of CD8 T cells in ankylosing spondylitis. CDR1 and CDR2 (germline): MGHDK, SYGVNS. The V gene end was trimmed by 6 bases and the J gene end by 2 bases; junction bases not matched to a gene: 10. The CDR3 spans 16 residues. MiXCR, applied by TCRdb to the 5' RACE reads, yields one record per CDR3 protein. The repertoire holds 300,000 to 350,000 distinct CDR3 sequences, with more than 20% as singletons. The sequencing sample was made of blood, either unsorted or a sorted T cell fraction (not recorded which). This TCR was recovered from a female donor with ankylosing spondylitis or in good health (not recorded which). V is TRBV25-1 and J is TRBJ2-3; 8 bases line up with TRBD1. CDR3 amino acids: CASSTPRQGLTDTQYF. In nucleotides, the CDR3 is TGTGCCAGCAGCACTCCTCGACAGGGGCTCACAGATACGCAGTATTTT.